Below, 28 T cell receptor beta chains from the same sample are listed, as sequenced in a study of cytomegalovirus exposure and HLA in healthy donors. The study ran its PCR with 60 Vbeta and 13 Jbeta primers. Some clones are missing from TCRdb's copy, which holds only in-frame ones; the method was immunoSEQ multiplex PCR. The table lists about 190,000 clones, more than 65% of them singletons. Sequencing used PBMCs. The receptor source for this set is a man between 35 and 55 years old in good health and CMV-seropositive.

The CDR3 nucleotides are TGTGCCAGCAGCGTAACCGGGAACGGGGATTCACCCCTCCACTTT. Protein product: CASSVTGNGDSPLHF. The gene calls are TRBV9 and TRBJ1-6; D call uncertain. V was shortened by 1 base and J by 8 bases, with 13 bases between the two germline ends. CDR3 length equals 15 residues. Germline V gene data show CDR1 as SGDLS and CDR2 as YYNGEE. The variable domain in full, with the rest retrieved from reference TRBV9 and TRBJ1-6, is DSGVTQTPKHLITATGQRVTLRCSPRSGDLSVYWYQQSLDQGLQFLIQYYNGEERAKGNILERFSAQQFPDLHSELNLSSLELGDSALYFCASSVTGNGDSPLHFGNGTRLTVT.

CDR3 sequence (DNA): TGTGCCAGCAGTGAAGCGGCCTCCTATGGCTACACCTTC. Translated: CASSEAASYGYTF. This chain connects TRBV2 to TRBJ1-2; no reliable D call. Trimming pared 0 bases from V and 4 bases from J, leaving 6 bases between. Germline CDR1 is SNHLY and CDR2 is FYNNEI. The CDR3 covers 13 residues.

V usage is TRBV6-5 and J usage is TRBJ1-5, with D possibly matching TRBD1 (6 bases). CDR1 and CDR2 from the germline V gene are MNHEY and SVGAGI. The CDR3 sequence is 15 residues long. Trimming cost V 4 bases and J 6 bases, with 16 bases left between them. The CDR3 region has the DNA TGTGCCAGCAGTTTGCATCAGGGGATAAGTCAGCCCCAGCATTTT. Translating it yields CASSLHQGISQPQHF.

V is TRBV18 and J is TRBJ1-5; no reliable D call. Per germline, CDR1 KGHSH and CDR2 LQKENI. The CDR3 runs to 15 residues. V was pared by 3 bases and J by 3 bases, with 12 bases between. The CDR3 DNA reads as TGTGCCAGCTCACCCGGTAGAACAGACAATCAGCCCCAGCATTTT. Its protein product is CASSPGRTDNQPQHF.

The sample holds a few counts of this clone. The chain links TRBV30 to TRBJ2-2, with D possibly TRBD1 on 6 matching bases. This CDR3 spans 15 amino acids. V was clipped by 2 bases and J by 6 bases, with 16 bases between them. The V gene's germline CDR1 is GTSNPN and CDR2 SVGIG (reference sequence). The CDR3 region is CAWSPRGTSAGELFF. The DNA of the CDR3 is TGTGCCTGGAGTCCCCGTGGGACATCGGCCGGGGAGCTGTTTTTT.

In the case of this clone: At one end, the junction sequence differs from germline, possibly due to a read error. The rearrangement uses TRBV5-1 and TRBJ2-3; D gene uncertain. The CDR3 runs 15 residues. Germline V CDR1 and CDR2: SGHRS, YFSETQ. CDR3 protein: CASSPLENQGDTQYF. The CDR3 nucleotides are TGTGCCAGCAGCCCCCTAGAGAACCAAGGAGATACGCAGTATTTT.

The V call is TRBV4-1, the J call TRBJ2-3; 8 bases agree with TRBD2. Germline lookup yields CDR1 MGHRA and CDR2 YSYEKL. After removal of 4 bases from V and 2 bases from J, the junction contained 8 bases not matched to a gene. This CDR3 contains 16 residues. The CDR3 spells CASSLRGAGVTDTQYF. CDR3 DNA: TGCGCCAGCAGCCTAAGAGGAGCGGGAGTCACAGATACGCAGTATTTT.

This chain uses TRBV6-5 with TRBJ2-7, with 11 bases identical to TRBD2. The CDR3 has 13 residues. Germline-derived CDR1 and CDR2 are MNHEY and SVGAGI. Trimming cost V 8 bases and J 2 bases; bases outside gene matches: 2. The CDR3 is CASSGLAAYEQYF. As DNA, the CDR3 is TGTGCCAGCTCGGGACTAGCGGCCTACGAGCAGTACTTC.

This clone was picked up one time. The CDR3 nucleotides are TGTGCCAGTAGTGAGATAATGCAGGGAAGGACTGAAGCTTTCTTT. Its protein product is CASSEIMQGRTEAFF. The rearrangement uses TRBV19 and TRBJ1-1, with D possibly TRBD1 on 5 matching bases. V lost 5 bases and J 5 bases, leaving 18 bases between the germline ends. Germline assignment: CDR1 LNHDA and CDR2 SQIVND (reference sequence). The CDR3 contains 15 residues.

The chain combines TRBV2 with TRBJ1-1; a weak D match, TRBD1 (6 bases). V was trimmed by 1 base and J by 2 bases, leaving 11 bases between them. Germline assignment: CDR1 SNHLY and CDR2 FYNNEI. The CDR3 extends over 15 amino acids. DNA for the CDR3: TGTGCCAGCAGTGAAGTAACAGGGAGAAACACTGAAGCTTTCTTT. It is translated as CASSEVTGRNTEAFF.

This clone occurred a few times. This chain joins TRBV10-3 and TRBJ1-6; D not certain. Germline V gives CDR1 ENHRY, CDR2 SYGVKD. Trimming pared 6 bases from V and 5 bases from J, leaving 14 bases between. The CDR3 spans 15 residues. CDR3 sequence: CAISAEPVDNSPLHF. CDR3 coding DNA: TGTGCCATCAGCGCAGAACCCGTCGATAATTCACCCCTCCACTTT.

The chain employs TRBV29-1 and TRBJ2-3; the D gene is possibly TRBD2 (6 bases). The CDR3 is 14 amino acids. The V end was cut by 7 bases, the J end by 1 base, with 15 bases between. The germline V gene encodes CDR1 SQVTM and CDR2 ANQGSEA. CDR3 DNA sequence: TGCAGCGGGTCGGGACGGAGGGGCACAGATACGCAGTATTTT. Translating gives CSGSGRRGTDTQYF.

This clone appeared once. The chain has TRBV30 and TRBJ1-4; 7 bases map to TRBD1. V shed 1 base and J 8 bases; nucleotides not matched to a gene: 10. From germline, CDR1 is GTSNPN and CDR2 SVGIG (reference sequence). The CDR3 spans 15 residues. The CDR3 region is CAWSGVTGVGEKLFF. The CDR3 DNA follows: TGTGCCTGGAGTGGGGTTACAGGGGTAGGGGAAAAACTGTTTTTT.

The rearrangement uses TRBV7-9 and TRBJ1-6; TRBD1 matches at 10 bases. Germline values: CDR1 SEHNR, CDR2 FQNEAQ (reference sequence). The J segment lost 7 bases and the V segment lost 3 bases, leaving 3 bases of the junction unmatched. The CDR3 sequence is 15 residues long. The CDR3 nucleotides read TGTGCCAGCAGCTTGGCGGGACAGGGGAATTCACCCCTCCACTTT. Encoded protein: CASSLAGQGNSPLHF.

This chain connects TRBV7-6 to TRBJ1-3, with D maybe TRBD1 (5 bases). The CDR3 spans 14 residues. Looked up from germline, CDR1 is SGHVS and CDR2 is FNYEAQ. Trimming took off 4 bases at V and 7 bases at J, with 14 bases between the two ends. The CDR3 here is CASSSGGRPNTIYF. The CDR3 nucleotides read TGTGCCAGCAGCTCGGGGGGAAGACCTAACACCATATATTTT.

The gene calls are TRBV28 and TRBJ2-7; 9 positions match TRBD1. This CDR3 comprises 14 residues. V lost 6 bases and J lost 6; bases outside the gene matches: 9. Germline V gene lookup returns CDR1 MDHEN and CDR2 SYDVKM. The CDR3 DNA reads TGTGCCAGCAGCAAATTCAGACAGGGGGGCGAGCAGTACTTC. It specifies CASSKFRQGGEQYF.

V gene TRBV5-1 combines with J gene TRBJ2-7; D is ambiguous. V was pared by 2 bases and J by 1 base, with 10 bases between. Germline V gives CDR1 SGHRS, CDR2 YFSETQ. The CDR3 is 14 residues long. The CDR3 coding sequence is TGCGCCAGCAGCTTTGACTTAGAATCCTACGAGCAGTACTTC. Translating gives CASSFDLESYEQYF. The full variable domain, with the rest looked up from reference TRBV5-1 and TRBJ2-7, is KAGVTQTPRYLIKTRGQQVTLSCSPISGHRSVSWYQQTPGQGLQFLFEYFSETQRNKGNFPGRFSGRQFSNSRSEMNVSTLELGDSALYLCASSFDLESYEQYFGPGTRLTVT.

This clone was seen just once. The chain is built from TRBV30 and TRBJ1-1; tentative D call: TRBD1 (6 bases). The germline V and J ends were trimmed by 2 bases and 1 base, with 23 bases remaining between them. CDR3 length: 18 residues. Germline V lookup: CDR1 GTSNPN, CDR2 SVGIG (reference sequence). This chain's CDR3 is CAWSPLAPGNRANTEAFF. In nucleotides, the CDR3 is TGTGCCTGGAGTCCTTTAGCCCCTGGGAACAGGGCGAACACTGAAGCTTTCTTT.

V and J are TRBV30 and TRBJ2-2; D might be TRBD2 (6 bases). Germline V CDR1 and CDR2: GTSNPN, SVGIG (reference sequence). This CDR3 region has 16 residues. The ends were cut back, 3 bases at V and 5 bases at J, with 19 bases in the middle. The CDR3: CAWSPRGSGVTGELFF. CDR3 sequence (DNA): TGTGCCTGGAGCCCTCGGGGTAGCGGAGTGACCGGGGAGCTGTTTTTT.

This rearrangement joins TRBV7-2 to TRBJ2-7; 14 bases line up with TRBD2. CDR1 is SGHTA, CDR2 FQGNSA, per germline. This CDR3 region has 15 residues. J gave up 11 bases and V 1 base, and 7 bases lay outside the gene matches. CDR3 protein: CASSLDGTSGRGKYF. In DNA, the CDR3 is TGTGCCAGCAGCTTAGATGGGACTAGCGGGAGAGGCAAGTACTTC.

The CDR3 DNA reads as TGTGCCAGTAGTATTCAGGGTTTTAATGAAGCTTTCTTT. Residues: CASSIQGFNEAFF. The chain combines TRBV19 with TRBJ1-1; maybe TRBD1 (5 bases). Germline V lookup: CDR1 LNHDA, CDR2 SQIVND (reference sequence). The CDR3 contains 13 residues. V lost 3 bases to trimming and J lost 7 bases, with 12 bases between them.

The V gene is TRBV28, the J gene TRBJ2-7, with 8 bases fitting TRBD1. CDR3 length: 15 amino acids. J gave up 7 bases and V 4 bases, and 12 bases lay outside the gene matches. Germline CDR1 MDHEN, CDR2 SYDVKM. CDR3 in DNA: TGTGCCAGCAGTTCTATCGGGACAGGCCTAAGGGAGCAGTACTTC. It yields the protein CASSSIGTGLREQYF.

The J gene is TRBJ2-6, the V gene TRBV18, with D hard to call. Trimming cost V 3 bases and J 0 bases, with 9 bases left between them. The CDR3 spans 16 residues. In germline, CDR1 is KGHSH, CDR2 LQKENI. The CDR3 loop reads CASSPQASSGANVLTF. CDR3 bases: TGTGCCAGCTCACCCCAGGCCAGCTCTGGGGCCAACGTCCTGACTTTC.

A few counts support this clone. This chain connects TRBV29-1 to TRBJ2-7, with 11 positions matching TRBD2. The J call could be wrong; TRBJ2-1 is a better fit for the DNA end. The CDR3 sequence is 13 residues long. Germline V gene data show CDR1 as SQVTM and CDR2 as ANQGSEA. CDR3 amino acids: CSVLAGGFNEQFF. The CDR3 DNA sequence: TGCAGCGTTCTAGCGGGGGGCTTCAATGAGCAGTTCTTC.

Remarks on this clone: Sequence at one end of the junction differs from germline and may be a read error. V is TRBV5-4 and J is TRBJ2-3; a weak D match, TRBD2 (7 bases). The CDR3 consists of 14 residues. Looked up from germline, CDR1 is SGHNT and CDR2 is YYREEE (reference sequence). CDR3 coding DNA: TGTGCCAGCAGCCCGTCGGGGGGCACAAATACGCAGTATTTT. Amino acids: CASSPSGGTNTQYF. The whole variable domain, remainder taken from reference TRBV5-4 and TRBJ2-3, is ETGVTQSPTHLIKTRGQQVTLRCSSQSGHNTVSWYQQALGQGPQFIFQYYREEENGRGNFPPRFSGLQFPNYSSELNVNALELDDSALYLCASSPSGGTNTQYFGPGTRLTVL.

CDR3 nucleotides: TGTGCCAGCAGTTACAAGGGGGGGGGTGAGCAGTTCTTC. This sequence encodes CASSYKGGGEQFF. The chain combines TRBV6-6 with TRBJ2-1; weak D call: TRBD2 (7 bases). Looked up from germline, CDR1 is MNHNY and CDR2 is SVGAGI (reference sequence). V was cut by 2 bases and J by 9 bases, with 11 bases left in between. The CDR3 length is 13 residues.

The V gene is TRBV21-1, the J gene TRBJ1-1; TRBD1 was called by the table and not checked on the DNA. TRBV21-1 is a documented pseudogene. The CDR3 is made up of 17 amino acids. The CDR3 protein is CASSILTGGRGPTEAFF. Written as DNA, the CDR3 is TGTGCCAGCAGCATCCTCACCGGAGGCAGGGGGCCCACTGAAGCTTTCTTT.

This chain links TRBV6-1 with TRBJ2-2; 11 bases agree with TRBD2. V shed 3 bases and J 4 bases; nucleotides not matched to a gene: 16. Germline CDR1 reads MNHNS; CDR2 reads SASEGT. This CDR3 contains 20 residues. The CDR3: CASSDRGGLLAGALTGELFF. The CDR3 DNA reads TGTGCCAGCAGTGACAGGGGAGGGTTACTAGCGGGGGCCCTCACCGGGGAGCTGTTTTTT.